The 25 T cell receptor beta chains presented below share a single source sample, sequenced in a study of T cells after yellow fever vaccination. One entry per CDR3 protein results from TCRdb running MiXCR on the 5' RACE reads. The table records approximately 510,000 distinct CDR3 sequences, around a fifth of them present only once. Source: PBMCs, taken roughly 20 days after the first yellow fever vaccination. Receptor source: a man between 18 and 35 years old who received the YFV17D yellow fever vaccine.

There are a few counts of this clonotype. The chain links TRBV27 to TRBJ2-1; 7 nucleotides match TRBD1. The CDR3 extends over 14 amino acids. The ends lost 3 bases at V and 4 bases at J; junction bases unmatched: 3. Germline V gene sequence: CDR1 MNHEY, CDR2 SMNVEV (reference sequence). This chain's CDR3 is CASSFGTAYNEQFF. The DNA for the CDR3 is TGTGCCAGCAGTTTTGGGACAGCGTACAATGAGCAGTTCTTC.

This clonotype has only a few counts. The V call is TRBV12-3 or TRBV12-4, the J call TRBJ1-6, with 9 bases that match TRBD1. CDR3 length equals 14 residues. J lost 9 bases, V lost 6 bases, and 6 bases had no gene match. The CDR3: CASSFADRGSPLHF. For the CDR3, the DNA is TGTGCCAGCAGCTTCGCGGACAGGGGTTCACCCCTCCACTTT.

V and J are TRBV10-3 and TRBJ1-4, with 7 nucleotides matching TRBD1. CDR3 length equals 15 residues. J lost 4 bases, V lost 6 bases, and 8 bases had no gene match. Per the germline V gene, CDR1 is ENHRY and CDR2 is SYGVKD. DNA of the CDR3: TGTGCCATCAGCTCAGGGGACAGATTTAATGAAAAACTGTTTTTT. The encoded protein is CAISSGDRFNEKLFF.

The chain is built from TRBV19 and TRBJ2-1; TRBD2 agrees at 9 bases. V lost 8 bases, J lost 5 bases, and 10 bases stayed unmatched. Germline CDR1 LNHDA, CDR2 SQIVND (reference sequence). The CDR3 spans 15 residues. In nucleotides, the CDR3 is TGTGCCAGTTCCAACGGACTAGCGCCCGACAATGAGCAGTTCTTC. It yields the protein CASSNGLAPDNEQFF.

The genes are TRBV7-7 and TRBJ2-1, with 9 bases aligning to TRBD1. The CDR3 sequence is 16 residues long. Germline V gives CDR1 SSHAT, CDR2 FNYEAQ (reference sequence). Trimming took 1 base from V and 8 from J; bases not matched to a gene: 9. CDR3 protein: CASSLVPGQGADEQFF. CDR3 nucleotides: TGTGCCAGCAGCTTAGTCCCGGGACAGGGTGCGGATGAGCAGTTCTTC.

This clonotype was found many times. This chain joins TRBV25-1 and TRBJ1-3, with no clear D. V lost 5 bases, J lost 3 bases, and 11 bases lay in between. The CDR3 runs to 14 residues. CDR1 and CDR2 (germline): MGHDK, SYGVNS. Here the CDR3 reads CASSTGLGGNTIYF. The CDR3 bases are TGTGCCAGCAGTACGGGCTTGGGTGGAAACACCATATATTTT.

This clonotype was seen many times. The V call is TRBV4-3, the J call TRBJ2-3, with a tentative D call TRBD2 (6 bases). The CDR3 is made up of 16 amino acids. Germline CDR1 and CDR2: LGHNA and YSLEER. Trimming pared 2 bases from V and 9 bases from J, leaving 21 bases between. The CDR3 DNA reads as TGCGCCAGCAGCCAACAAGTGGGAGGTACCCGCGGAACGCAGTATTTT. It is translated as CASSQQVGGTRGTQYF.

This clonotype occurred many times. The CDR3 is CASSFQWEGTEAFF. The CDR3 DNA reads as TGCGCCAGCAGCTTTCAATGGGAAGGCACTGAAGCTTTCTTT. The rearrangement joins TRBV5-1 to TRBJ1-1, with D hard to call. Trimming took off 2 bases at V and 4 bases at J, with 12 bases between the two ends. CDR1 is SGHRS, CDR2 YFSETQ, per germline. CDR3 size: 14 residues.

The rearrangement joins TRBV18 to TRBJ2-7, with TRBD1 matching over 9 bases. This CDR3 contains 15 residues. Germline trimming cut 4 bases from V and 3 bases from J; bases unmatched to any gene: 7. Germline lookup yields CDR1 KGHSH and CDR2 LQKENI. The CDR3 is CASSRSGQGFYEQYF. As DNA, the CDR3 is TGTGCCAGCTCACGCTCCGGACAGGGGTTCTACGAGCAGTACTTC.

The V and J genes are TRBV3-1 and TRBJ1-4, with D possibly TRBD1 on 5 matching bases. The V and J ends lost 0 bases and 8 bases respectively, with 16 bases between them. The CDR3 runs to 16 residues. Germline loops: CDR1 LGHDT, CDR2 YNNKEL (reference sequence). CDR3 DNA: TGTGCCAGCAGCCAAGACCCCTGGGGGAGCGGCGAAAAACTGTTTTTT. It yields the protein CASSQDPWGSGEKLFF.

This clonotype was seen more than once but under ten times. The chain joins TRBV7-2 to TRBJ1-5, with D unclear. Germline V gene lookup returns CDR1 SGHTA and CDR2 FQGNSA. Trimming removed 4 bases at V and 5 bases at J, with 6 bases between. The CDR3 consists of 12 residues. In DNA, the CDR3 is TGTGCCAGCAGCTGGGTGGATCAGCCCCAGCATTTT. Its translation is CASSWVDQPQHF.

The chain combines TRBV4-3 with TRBJ1-6; no definite D call. The V end was cut by 0 bases, the J end by 0 bases, with 9 bases between. The CDR3 totals 17 residues. Germline CDR1 reads LGHNA; CDR2 reads YSLEER. CDR3 nucleotides: TGCGCCAGCAGCCAAGATCCGTCAGGCTCCTATAATTCACCCCTCCACTTT. Encoded protein: CASSQDPSGSYNSPLHF.

This clonotype was recorded at least ten times. The genes are TRBV4-3 and TRBJ1-1; D is uncertain. CDR3 length: 12 amino acids. Trimming removed 1 base at V and 1 base at J, with 1 base between. The germline V gene has CDR1 LGHNA and CDR2 YSLEER. The CDR3 DNA reads TGCGCCAGCAGCCAAGGGAACACTGAAGCTTTCTTT. This encodes CASSQGNTEAFF.

This clonotype was recorded at least ten times. The chain carries TRBV5-1 and TRBJ2-5; maybe TRBD2 (6 bases). The germline V gene encodes CDR1 SGHRS and CDR2 YFSETQ. The CDR3 loop spans 14 amino acids. V was clipped by 7 bases and J by 5 bases, with 18 bases between them. Here the CDR3 reads CASALGGMRETQYF. The CDR3 nucleotides read TGCGCCAGCGCCCTTGGGGGGATGAGGGAGACCCAGTACTTC.

This clonotype showed up just a few times. This chain joins TRBV6-2 or TRBV6-3 and TRBJ2-2, with D perhaps assigned TRBD1 or TRBD2 (5 bases each). The CDR3 totals 19 residues. The germline gives CDR1 MNHEY, CDR2 SVGEGT. Trimming pared 7 bases from V and 4 bases from J, leaving 28 bases between. The CDR3 loop is CASTAAPPGASWPTGELFF. The CDR3 DNA sequence: TGTGCCAGCACCGCCGCTCCCCCCGGGGCCTCCTGGCCCACCGGGGAGCTGTTTTTT.

This clonotype was seen many times. The V gene is TRBV5-4, the J gene TRBJ2-7, with a tentative D call TRBD1 (6 bases). The CDR3 runs to 15 residues. The germline V and J ends were trimmed by 4 bases and 1 base, with 15 bases remaining between them. Germline values: CDR1 SGHNT, CDR2 YYREEE (reference sequence). This chain's CDR3 is CASSRRTVQSYEQYF. CDR3 sequence (DNA): TGTGCCAGCAGCCGTCGGACAGTTCAGTCCTACGAGCAGTACTTC.

This clonotype was seen more than once but under ten times. The gene calls are TRBV9 and TRBJ1-3, with TRBD1 matching 7 bases. The V gene's germline CDR1 is SGDLS and CDR2 YYNGEE. The CDR3 length is 16 residues. V gave up 3 bases and J gave up 1 base; unmatched junction bases: 7. The CDR3 loop is CASSEGAGGSGNTIYF. The CDR3, as DNA: TGTGCCAGCAGCGAGGGAGCAGGGGGATCTGGAAACACCATATATTTT.

The chain links TRBV30 to TRBJ1-1, with unresolved D. This CDR3 spans 13 amino acids. V was shortened by 4 bases and J by 7 bases, with 16 bases between the two germline ends. Germline CDR1 GTSNPN, CDR2 SVGIG (reference sequence). The DNA for the CDR3 is TGTGCCTGGACCCTCTTGGGAACGATTGAAGCTTTCTTT. This translates into CAWTLLGTIEAFF.

This clonotype came up once. The chain carries TRBV18 and TRBJ1-1; no reliable D call. This CDR3 is 14 amino acids long. Trimming cost V 0 bases and J 8 bases, with 13 bases left between them. Germline CDR1 and CDR2: KGHSH and LQKENI. CDR3 DNA: TGTGCCAGCTCACCACCGGTAACCAAGGCAGAAGCTTTCTTT. Protein: CASSPPVTKAEAFF.

The V and J genes are TRBV3-1 and TRBJ2-1; 8 nucleotides agree with TRBD1. The J segment lost 10 bases and the V segment lost 5 bases, leaving 10 bases of the junction unmatched. The CDR3 consists of 14 residues. Germline V gene sequence: CDR1 LGHDT, CDR2 YNNKEL (reference sequence). The CDR3 reads CASSWGTGGEEQFF. The CDR3 region has the DNA TGTGCCAGCAGCTGGGGTACAGGGGGAGAAGAGCAGTTCTTC.

This sequence joins TRBV29-1 and TRBJ2-5; D is possibly TRBD1 (6 bases). Germline V gene lookup returns CDR1 SQVTM and CDR2 ANQGSEA. The CDR3 is made up of 12 amino acids. Trimming pared 6 bases from V and 0 bases from J, leaving 8 bases between. DNA for the CDR3: TGCAGCGTCGGGACAAACCAAGAGACCCAGTACTTC. This sequence encodes CSVGTNQETQYF.

CDR3 DNA sequence: TGTGCCAGCAGTGACCCGACGCTGAACACTGAAGCTTTCTTT. This gives the protein CASSDPTLNTEAFF. The chain carries TRBV2 and TRBJ1-1; unclear D gene. Germline values: CDR1 SNHLY, CDR2 FYNNEI. The CDR3 has 14 amino acids. The germline V and J ends were trimmed by 3 bases and 0 bases, with 8 bases remaining between them.

The chain links TRBV10-3 to TRBJ2-7; 7 nucleotides align to TRBD2. CDR1 and CDR2 from the germline V gene are ENHRY and SYGVKD. The CDR3 has 14 amino acids. V lost 9 bases and J lost 2; bases outside the gene matches: 10. As DNA, the CDR3 is TGTGCCATAAGCCCTAGCGGAGGGGCCTACGAGCAGTACGTC. Translating it yields CAISPSGGAYEQYV.

The sample holds a few counts of this clonotype. The chain recombines TRBV4-1 with TRBJ2-1; no clear D. The CDR3 is 17 residues long. The germline gives CDR1 MGHRA, CDR2 YSYEKL. The V end lost 0 bases, the J end lost 4 bases, and 16 bases lay between the germline ends. Here the CDR3 reads CASSQDGAASGYNEQFF. CDR3 nucleotide sequence: TGCGCCAGCAGCCAAGATGGAGCCGCGTCCGGGTACAATGAGCAGTTCTTC.

This clonotype was detected only a few times. The rearrangement uses TRBV5-5 and TRBJ1-2; 8 bases align to TRBD1. The CDR3 contains 16 residues. Germline-derived CDR1 and CDR2 are SGHKS and YYEKEE (reference sequence). With V trimmed by 3 bases and J by 5 bases, 12 bases remained unmatched. CDR3 in DNA: TGTGCCAGCAGCTCGGCGGGCAGGGGGCGTGGGTATGGCTACACCTTC. Translating gives CASSSAGRGRGYGYTF.